The 20 T cell receptor beta chains reported below all come from one sample, sequenced in a study of cytomegalovirus exposure and HLA in healthy donors (dated by TCRdb to 2015 to 2018). The library was prepared using the immunoSEQ multiplex PCR assay. The multiplex PCR relied on a mix of 60 forward primers for TCR Vbeta segments and 13 reverse primers for TCR Jbeta segments. This is the immuneACCESS table as TCRdb keeps it, with only in-frame sequences that have V and J called. A part of the clones is gone; compared with another copy, unresolved V genes explain less than half, and the rest is unexplained. The sample records some 180,000 clones, about 9% of which are singletons. The top ten constitute about 1.2% of the sample. Sequencing input: PBMCs. These receptors came from a woman in her 30s in good health and CMV-seropositive.

This clone was detected only a few times. The gene calls are TRBV19 and TRBJ2-5; weak D call: TRBD1 (6 bases). Trimming left V 5 bases short and J 1 base short, with 8 bases between. The V gene's germline CDR1 is LNHDA and CDR2 SQIVND (reference sequence). The CDR3 consists of 13 residues. This chain's CDR3 is CASSAGVQETQYF. CDR3 in DNA: TGTGCCAGTAGTGCAGGGGTCCAAGAGACCCAGTACTTC.

For the CDR3, the DNA is TGTGCCAGTAGTAGTTCAGGGTCCGAGCAGTACTTC. It is translated as CASSSSGSEQYF. The J gene is TRBJ2-5, the V gene TRBV19; possibly TRBD1 for D (5 bases). The J call could be wrong; TRBJ2-7 is a better fit for the DNA end. CDR3 length: 12 residues. CDR1 is LNHDA and CDR2 is SQIVND in the germline V gene (reference sequence).

V is TRBV19 and J is TRBJ2-5, with TRBD2 matching over 8 bases. Germline V lookup: CDR1 LNHDA, CDR2 SQIVND (reference sequence). CDR3 length equals 14 residues. Losses at the gene ends were 4 bases for V and 4 bases for J; bases not matched to a gene: 5. CDR3 loop: CASSKRLAGETQYF. The DNA for the CDR3 is TGTGCCAGTAGTAAGCGGCTAGCGGGAGAGACCCAGTACTTC. The full variable domain, rest sourced from reference TRBV19 and TRBJ2-5, is DGGITQSPKYLFRKEGQNVTLSCEQNLNHDAMYWYRQDPGQGLRLIYYSQIVNDFQKGDIAEGYSVSREKKESFPLTVTSAQKNPTAFYLCASSKRLAGETQYFGPGTRLLVL.

The gene calls are TRBV5-1 and TRBJ2-1, with D hard to call. V was cut by 0 bases and J by 6 bases, with 4 bases left in between. The CDR3 totals 12 residues. Germline CDR1 reads SGHRS; CDR2 reads YFSETQ. CDR3 bases: TGCGCCAGCAGCTTGGCGCGCAATGAGCAGTTCTTC. This gives the protein CASSLARNEQFF.

This CDR3 reads CASSPVGHSNEKLFF. CDR3 in DNA: TGTGCCAGCTCACCAGTCGGACATTCTAATGAAAAACTGTTTTTT. The rearrangement joins TRBV18 to TRBJ1-4; tentative D call: TRBD1 (5 bases). The CDR3 totals 15 residues. The V gene's germline CDR1 is KGHSH and CDR2 LQKENI. Trimming removed 2 bases from V and 3 bases from J, with 10 bases in between.

This chain connects TRBV5-1 to TRBJ2-7, with a tentative D call TRBD1 (6 bases). V lost 0 bases and J 3 bases, leaving 13 bases between the germline ends. The CDR3 has 15 residues. The V gene's germline CDR1 is SGHRS and CDR2 YFSETQ. In nucleotides, the CDR3 is TGCGCCAGCAGCTTGGTAGGGACATTGGTCTACGAGCAGTACTTC. Translated, it gives CASSLVGTLVYEQYF.

The rearrangement uses TRBV6-6 and TRBJ1-2, with TRBD1 as a possible D gene (6 bases). Germline V gives CDR1 MNHNY, CDR2 SVGAGI (reference sequence). Trimming left V 2 bases short and J 1 base short, with 11 bases between. This CDR3 has 15 residues. The CDR3 sequence is CASSYPGAINYGYTF. As DNA, the CDR3 is TGTGCCAGCAGTTACCCAGGGGCGATTAACTATGGCTACACCTTC.

The V gene is TRBV2, the J gene TRBJ2-1; 7 bases are a match to TRBD1. The V gene's germline CDR1 is SNHLY and CDR2 FYNNEI. V gave up 5 bases and J gave up 9 bases; unmatched junction bases: 10. CDR3 size: 14 residues. The CDR3, as DNA: TGTGCCAGCAGTCTCGGGACAGCTAATGCTGAGCAGTTCTTC. This encodes CASSLGTANAEQFF.

V is TRBV21-1 and J is TRBJ2-3; the D call in the table, TRBD1, was not verified against the DNA. TRBV21-1 is a known pseudogene. The CDR3 is 16 amino acids. The CDR3 reads CASSHPRQGLTDTQYF. CDR3 DNA: TGTGCCAGCAGCCATCCCCGACAGGGACTCACAGATACGCAGTATTTT.

In its sample, this clone was seen a few times. The rearrangement joins TRBV2 to TRBJ2-5; no definite D call. Germline CDR1 SNHLY, CDR2 FYNNEI. The CDR3 sequence is 11 residues long. V dropped 6 bases and J dropped 1 base, with 3 bases sitting between them. The CDR3 DNA follows: TGTGCCAGCAGCATCCAAGAGACCCAGTACTTC. Encoded protein: CASSIQETQYF.

This clone was seen only a few times. This sequence joins TRBV30 and TRBJ1-3; possible D gene TRBD1, 5 bases. Germline V gene sequence: CDR1 GTSNPN, CDR2 SVGIG (reference sequence). The CDR3 spans 16 residues. Trimming stripped 0 bases from V and 0 bases from J, with 12 bases between. The CDR3 loop reads CAWSVLRGLSGNTIYF. The CDR3 bases are TGTGCCTGGAGTGTACTTAGGGGACTCTCTGGAAACACCATATATTTT.

The chain joins TRBV5-1 to TRBJ2-7; D is possibly TRBD2 (6 bases). From germline, CDR1 is SGHRS and CDR2 YFSETQ. The ends were cut back, 0 bases at V and 4 bases at J, with 14 bases in the middle. CDR3 length: 15 residues. The CDR3 nucleotides are TGCGCCAGCAGCTTGGGAGGGATGGCGGGATACGAGCAGTACTTC. Its protein product is CASSLGGMAGYEQYF.

The rearrangement links TRBV19 to TRBJ2-3; 8 bases align to TRBD1. From germline, CDR1 is LNHDA and CDR2 SQIVND (reference sequence). V was clipped by 6 bases and J by 0 bases; unmatched bases: 8. The CDR3 has 16 residues. In DNA, the CDR3 is TGTGCCAGTAGACCCGGGACAGGCGGAAGCACAGATACGCAGTATTTT. Its translation: CASRPGTGGSTDTQYF.

The chain has TRBV2 and TRBJ1-2; TRBD1 matches 8 bases. The V and J ends lost 10 bases and 4 bases, in that order; junction bases with no gene match: 5. Germline values: CDR1 SNHLY, CDR2 FYNNEI. This CDR3 region has 12 residues. The CDR3 sequence is CAKKDRVYGYTF. Written as DNA, the CDR3 is TGTGCCAAAAAGGACAGGGTCTATGGCTACACCTTC.

This clone was counted once. The genes are TRBV7-8 and TRBJ2-1; 12 nucleotides line up with TRBD2. The CDR3 has 18 residues. Trimming at V came to 4 bases and at J to 7 bases, leaving 14 bases not matched to a gene. CDR1 is SGHVS and CDR2 is FQNEAQ in the germline V gene. CDR3 sequence reads: CASSYPTASGRARNEQFF. CDR3 DNA sequence: TGTGCCAGCAGCTACCCCACGGCTAGCGGGAGGGCGCGTAATGAGCAGTTCTTC.

This chain joins TRBV18 and TRBJ2-7; D possibly corresponds to TRBD2 (5 bases). The germline V gene encodes CDR1 KGHSH and CDR2 LQKENI. The CDR3 sequence is 15 residues long. V was pared by 3 bases and J by 3 bases, with 15 bases between. CDR3 bases: TGTGCCAGCTCACCTACGGGATCCAGTCACTACGAGCAGTACTTC. It encodes CASSPTGSSHYEQYF. Full variable domain (missing parts from reference TRBV18 and TRBJ2-7): NAGVMQNPRHLVRRRGQEARLRCSPMKGHSHVYWYRQLPEEGLKFMVYLQKENIIDESGMPKERFSAEFPKEGPSILRIQQVVRGDSAAYFCASSPTGSSHYEQYFGPGTRLTVT.

Only a few counts were recorded for this clone. The V gene is TRBV7-9, the J gene TRBJ2-7; 8 bases line up with TRBD2. The germline V gene encodes CDR1 SEHNR and CDR2 FQNEAQ (reference sequence). Trimming took 1 base from V and 0 from J; bases not matched to a gene: 11. The CDR3 runs to 18 residues. For the CDR3, the DNA is TGTGCCAGCAGCTTAGAAGAGGGGCTAGCGGGTTTCTCCTACGAGCAGTACTTC. Its protein is CASSLEEGLAGFSYEQYF.

This chain uses TRBV27 with TRBJ2-5; 9 bases map to TRBD1. CDR1 is MNHEY and CDR2 is SMNVEV in the germline V gene (reference sequence). The CDR3 runs 14 residues. Losses at the gene ends were 4 bases for V and 5 bases for J; bases not matched to a gene: 5. The CDR3 bases are TGTGCCAGCAGTTCGCACAGGGGGCTGGAGACCCAGTACTTC. This codes for CASSSHRGLETQYF.

This clone was detected a few times. The chain combines TRBV6-4 with TRBJ1-1; possibly TRBD1 for D (5 bases). Trimming took off 2 bases at V and 5 bases at J, with 9 bases between the two ends. The CDR3 loop spans 13 amino acids. Germline lookup yields CDR1 MRHNA and CDR2 SNTAGT. Here the CDR3 reads CASSDPGGTEAFF. The DNA for the CDR3 is TGTGCCAGCAGTGACCCGGGGGGGACTGAAGCTTTCTTT.

This clone was seen a few times. The CDR3 here is CASSLYREGGYTF. The CDR3 region has the DNA TGTGCCAGCAGTTTGTACAGGGAAGGTGGCTACACCTTC. The rearrangement links TRBV27 to TRBJ1-2; the D gene is possibly TRBD1 (6 bases). The CDR3 extends over 13 amino acids. Trimming stripped 3 bases from V and 7 bases from J, with 12 bases between. The germline V gene encodes CDR1 MNHEY and CDR2 SMNVEV (reference sequence).